Listed here are 10 T cell receptor beta chains from one sample, sequenced in a study of beta chain features in type 1 diabetes. Reverse transcription of all isolated RNA meant that expressed TCRB transcripts were sequenced. Repertoires were generated with immunoSEQ multiplex PCR, while TCRdb's copy carries only in-frame clones and drops some. The table includes roughly 610,000 clones, less than 20% detected once. Sequencing was performed on naive CD4+ T cells from blood. These receptors were taken from a young man in good health.

The V call is TRBV5-8, the J call TRBJ2-3, with 9 positions matching TRBD1. The CDR3 covers 17 residues. Germline V lookup: CDR1 SGHTS, CDR2 YDEGEE. V was clipped by 0 bases and J by 2 bases; unmatched bases: 7. For the CDR3, the DNA is TGTGCCAGCAGCTTGGTCCTAGGGACAGGGCTCACAGATACGCAGTATTTT. Its translation is CASSLVLGTGLTDTQYF.

This clone has only a few counts. The rearrangement joins TRBV7-2 to TRBJ2-2; 7 bases align to TRBD2. The CDR3 is 18 amino acids. The V gene's germline CDR1 is SGHTA and CDR2 FQGNSA. The ends lost 6 bases at V and 0 bases at J; junction bases unmatched: 13. The CDR3 DNA reads TGTGCCAGCAGGCCACTAGCGAAACCTTACACGAACACCGGGGAGCTGTTTTTT. This translates into CASRPLAKPYTNTGELFF. Drawing the rest from reference TRBV7-2 and TRBJ2-2, the complete variable domain is GAGVSQSPSNKVTEKGKDVELRCDPISGHTALYWYRQSLGQGLEFLIYFQGNSAPDKSGLPSDRFSAERTGGSVSTLTIQRTQQEDSAVYLCASRPLAKPYTNTGELFFGEGSRLTVL.

This clone was counted only a few times. The chain has TRBV27 and TRBJ2-3; maybe TRBD2 (5 bases). Trimming shortened V by 6 bases and J by 1 base, and 8 bases separated the two germline ends. The CDR3 contains 13 residues. Germline V gene data show CDR1 as MNHEY and CDR2 as SMNVEV (reference sequence). CDR3 residues: CASRRTGTDTQYF. DNA of the CDR3: TGTGCCAGCAGGAGGACTGGCACAGATACGCAGTATTTT.

A single count supports this clone. The chain combines TRBV27 with TRBJ2-7; tentatively, D is TRBD1 or TRBD2 (5 bases each). There are 16 residues in the CDR3. Germline CDR1 is MNHEY and CDR2 is SMNVEV (reference sequence). V shed 4 bases and J shed 0 bases, with 16 bases lying between them. The CDR3 is CASSWGSPGSSYEQYF. The CDR3 DNA reads as TGTGCCAGCAGTTGGGGCTCACCAGGGAGCTCCTACGAGCAGTACTTC.

This sequence joins TRBV6-5 and TRBJ2-7; TRBD2 matches at 12 bases. The length of the CDR3 is 14 residues. Germline CDR1 and CDR2: MNHEY and SVGAGI. The V gene end was trimmed by 10 bases and the J gene end by 3 bases; junction bases not matched to a gene: 7. CDR3 sequence reads: CATSRTSGIYEQYF. For the CDR3, the DNA is TGTGCCACCTCCAGGACTAGCGGGATCTACGAGCAGTACTTC.

This chain joins TRBV7-9 and TRBJ1-1; D possibly corresponds to TRBD1 (5 bases). Trimming pared 7 bases from V and 5 bases from J, leaving 14 bases between. CDR3 length: 13 amino acids. From germline, CDR1 is SEHNR and CDR2 FQNEAQ (reference sequence). The CDR3 region is CASTQRGATEAFF. CDR3 sequence (DNA): TGTGCCAGCACCCAAAGAGGGGCGACTGAAGCTTTCTTT.

This clone was observed a handful of times. This chain links TRBV10-3 with TRBJ1-2; tentatively, D is TRBD1 (5 bases). The CDR3 is 15 amino acids. V lost 4 bases to trimming and J lost 4 bases, with 16 bases between them. CDR1 is ENHRY and CDR2 is SYGVKD in the germline V gene. The CDR3 loop reads CAISGSREALYGYTF. CDR3 coding DNA: TGTGCCATCAGTGGGAGCAGGGAGGCCCTCTATGGCTACACCTTC.

This clone was detected a few times. The V and J genes are TRBV7-3 and TRBJ2-3; D may be TRBD1 or TRBD2 (6 bases each). V was clipped by 2 bases and J by 2 bases, with 14 bases between them. The CDR3 is made up of 16 amino acids. The V gene's germline CDR1 is SGHTA and CDR2 FQGTGA. CDR3 protein: CASSLRRRGPTDTQYF. The CDR3, as DNA: TGTGCCAGCAGCTTACGGCGCCGGGGGCCCACAGATACGCAGTATTTT.

The chain has TRBV7-9 and TRBJ1-1; D is uncertain. Germline V CDR1 and CDR2: SEHNR, FQNEAQ (reference sequence). The CDR3 consists of 16 residues. Trimming shortened V by 1 base and J by 0 bases, and 12 bases separated the two germline ends. DNA for the CDR3: TGTGCCAGCAGCTTAGGGAGGCGGTTCATGAACACTGAAGCTTTCTTT. Protein sequence: CASSLGRRFMNTEAFF. Complete variable domain (other parts from reference TRBV7-9 and TRBJ1-1): DTGVSQNPRHKITKRGQNVTFRCDPISEHNRLYWYRQTLGQGPEFLTYFQNEAQLEKSRLLSDRFSAERPKGSFSTLEIQRTEQGDSAMYLCASSLGRRFMNTEAFFGQGTRLTVV.

This clone was found a few times. V gene TRBV5-1 combines with J gene TRBJ1-5; possibly TRBD1 for D (6 bases). Germline values: CDR1 SGHRS, CDR2 YFSETQ. Trimming cost V 4 bases and J 2 bases, with 13 bases left between them. The CDR3 is made up of 15 amino acids. CDR3 amino acids: CASSVQGAGNQPQHF. The CDR3 bases are TGCGCCAGCAGCGTACAGGGAGCGGGCAATCAGCCCCAGCATTTT.